This T cell receptor (beta chain) was observed in a study of CD8+CD57+ T cells in acquired aplastic anemia. Study-wide findings and caveats: A significant difference in CD8+ Simpson's diversity between patients and controls was not found.

The TCR beta profiling, which covered VDJ combination and CDR3 sequence, was carried out using genomic DNA as the template. TCRdb ran MiXCR on the reads and lists one entry per CDR3 protein. The repertoire consists of about 130,000 distinct CDR3 sequences, with 41% occurring once and the leading ten covering roughly 8.1%. This clonotype has ten or more counts. Antigen: not known. CDR3 length: 14 amino acids. The V and J ends lost 4 bases and 2 bases, in that order; junction bases with no gene match: 4. The V gene's germline CDR1 is SNHLY and CDR2 FYNNEI. Source material: sorted CD4+, CD8+, or CD8+CD57+ T cells (not recorded which) from PBMCs. The TCR was taken from a human donor in good health, serving as a control. The chain joins TRBV2 to TRBJ2-7; TRBD2 matches at 8 bases. Written as DNA, the CDR3 is TGTGCCAGCAGTGTGGGACTAGTTGCCTACGAGCAGTACTTC. This encodes CASSVGLVAYEQYF.